This T cell receptor beta chain is from a study of blood T cell repertoires in COVID-19. The wider study: PBMCs, B-cell-depleted T cells, or T cells were the source of the cDNA or gDNA that made up the material.

The V gene's germline CDR1 is SGHRS and CDR2 YFSETQ. The length of the CDR3 is 15 residues. Trimming pared 2 bases from V and 3 bases from J, leaving 15 bases between. Measured with immunoSEQ multiplex PCR; TCRdb has only the in-frame clones, and not every one. Here the sample spans 250,000 to 350,000 clones, over 85% being singletons. The sequence derives from a woman in her forties or fifties who had been exposed to COVID-19. J is TRBJ2-7 and V is TRBV5-1; possibly TRBD1 for D (5 bases). Material: PBMCs or T cells enriched from blood (not recorded which). The CDR3 region has the DNA TGCGCCAGCAGCTTCCCCAGCCAGGGCTACTACGAGCAGTACTTC. It is translated as CASSFPSQGYYEQYF. Full variable domain (missing parts from reference TRBV5-1 and TRBJ2-7): KAGVTQTPRYLIKTRGQQVTLSCSPISGHRSVSWYQQTPGQGLQFLFEYFSETQRNKGNFPGRFSGRQFSNSRSEMNVSTLELGDSALYLCASSFPSQGYYEQYFGPGTRLTVT.